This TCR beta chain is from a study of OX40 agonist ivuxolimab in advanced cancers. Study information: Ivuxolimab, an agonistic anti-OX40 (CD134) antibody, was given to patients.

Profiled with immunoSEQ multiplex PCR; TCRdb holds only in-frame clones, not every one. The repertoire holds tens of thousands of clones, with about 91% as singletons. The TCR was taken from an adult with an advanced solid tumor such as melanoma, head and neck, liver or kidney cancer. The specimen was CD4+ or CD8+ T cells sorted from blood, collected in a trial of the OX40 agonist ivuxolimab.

CDR3 protein: CASSRTDYGYTF. CDR3 nucleotide sequence: TGTGCCAGTAGCCGGACAGATTATGGCTACACCTTC. This chain links TRBV19 with TRBJ1-2, with D maybe TRBD1 (6 bases). The germline gives CDR1 LNHDA, CDR2 SQIVND (reference sequence). CDR3 size: 12 residues. The V and J ends lost 6 bases and 5 bases respectively, with 10 bases between them.